The T cell receptor (beta chain) under discussion was sequenced for a study of human T cells and chemical hapten exposure. About the research overall: Sensitization applied 2% DPC to about 2 cm by about 2 cm of upper inner arm skin.

Described time point: patch test 2, 6 weeks after DPC sensitization. Described treatment: therapeutic diphenylcyclopropenone sensitization with weekly scalp DPC. In TCRdb, the RACE reads were re-called with MiXCR into one record per CDR3 protein. The profile shows some 89,000 distinct CDR3 sequences, roughly a tenth of them singletons. The CDR3 sequence is 12 residues long. Germline CDR1 and CDR2: MNHEY and SVGEGT. V lost 2 bases, J lost 9 bases, and 11 bases lay in between. The sequence was obtained from a woman in her 30s with alopecia areata. Some clones in this sample may be carry-over from other donors' samples. This specimen consisted of whole blood, obtained in connection with sensitization to the hapten diphenylcyclopropenone (DPC). This chain uses TRBV6-2 or TRBV6-3 with TRBJ2-7; maybe TRBD2 (5 bases). The CDR3 sequence is CASSYRRGLQYF. The CDR3, as DNA: TGTGCCAGCAGTTACCGCCGGGGATTGCAGTACTTC.